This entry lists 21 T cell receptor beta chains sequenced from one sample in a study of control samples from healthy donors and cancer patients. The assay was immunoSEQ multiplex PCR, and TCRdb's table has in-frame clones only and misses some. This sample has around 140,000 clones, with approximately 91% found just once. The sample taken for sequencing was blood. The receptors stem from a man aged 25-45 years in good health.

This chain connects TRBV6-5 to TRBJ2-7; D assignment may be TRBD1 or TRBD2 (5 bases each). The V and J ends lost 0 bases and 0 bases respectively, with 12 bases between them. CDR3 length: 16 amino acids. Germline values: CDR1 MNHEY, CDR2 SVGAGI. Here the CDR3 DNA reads TGTGCCAGCAGTTACTCGCTAGGGACCTCCTCCTACGAGCAGTACTTC. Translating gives CASSYSLGTSSYEQYF.

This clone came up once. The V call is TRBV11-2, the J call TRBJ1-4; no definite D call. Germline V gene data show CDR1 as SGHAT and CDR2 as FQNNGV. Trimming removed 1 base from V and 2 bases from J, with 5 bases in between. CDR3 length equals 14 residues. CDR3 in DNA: TGTGCCAGCAGCTTAGCTCGGACTAATGAAAAACTGTTTTTT. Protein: CASSLARTNEKLFF.

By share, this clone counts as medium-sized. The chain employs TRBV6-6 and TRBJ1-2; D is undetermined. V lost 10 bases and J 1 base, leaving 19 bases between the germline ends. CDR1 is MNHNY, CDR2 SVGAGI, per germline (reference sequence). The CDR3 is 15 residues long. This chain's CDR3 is CATFATDSFNYGYTF. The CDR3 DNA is TGTGCCACCTTCGCTACGGATTCCTTTAACTATGGCTACACCTTC.

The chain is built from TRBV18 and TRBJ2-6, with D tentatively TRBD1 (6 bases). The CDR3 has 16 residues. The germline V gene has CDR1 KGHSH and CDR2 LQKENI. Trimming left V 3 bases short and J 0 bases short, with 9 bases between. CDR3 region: CASSPGQHSGANVLTF. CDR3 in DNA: TGTGCCAGCTCACCGGGACAACACTCTGGGGCCAACGTCCTGACTTTC. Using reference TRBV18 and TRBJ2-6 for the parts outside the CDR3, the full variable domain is NAGVMQNPRHLVRRRGQEARLRCSPMKGHSHVYWYRQLPEEGLKFMVYLQKENIIDESGMPKERFSAEFPKEGPSILRIQQVVRGDSAAYFCASSPGQHSGANVLTFGAGSRLTVL.

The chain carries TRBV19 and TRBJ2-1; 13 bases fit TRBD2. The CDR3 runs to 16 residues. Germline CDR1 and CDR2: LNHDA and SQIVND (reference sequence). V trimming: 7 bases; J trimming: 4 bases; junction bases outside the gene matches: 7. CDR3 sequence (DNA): TGTGCCAGTAAAGGGACTAGCGGGGCCCAATACAATGAGCAGTTCTTC. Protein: CASKGTSGAQYNEQFF.

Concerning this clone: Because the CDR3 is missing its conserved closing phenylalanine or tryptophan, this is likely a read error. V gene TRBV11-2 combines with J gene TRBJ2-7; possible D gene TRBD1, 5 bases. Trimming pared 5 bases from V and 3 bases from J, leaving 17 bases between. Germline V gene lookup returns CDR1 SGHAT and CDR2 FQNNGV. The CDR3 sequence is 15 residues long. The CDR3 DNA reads TGTGCCAGCAGCCTCGAGTCCAGGGTTTACTACGAGCAGTACCTC. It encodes CASSLESRVYYEQYL.

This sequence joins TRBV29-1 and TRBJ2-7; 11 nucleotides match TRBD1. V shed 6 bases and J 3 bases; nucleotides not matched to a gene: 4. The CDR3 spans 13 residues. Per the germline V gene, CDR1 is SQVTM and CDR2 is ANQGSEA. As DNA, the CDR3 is TGCAGCGTGCCTGGGACAGGGGGCTACGAGCAGTACTTC. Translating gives CSVPGTGGYEQYF.

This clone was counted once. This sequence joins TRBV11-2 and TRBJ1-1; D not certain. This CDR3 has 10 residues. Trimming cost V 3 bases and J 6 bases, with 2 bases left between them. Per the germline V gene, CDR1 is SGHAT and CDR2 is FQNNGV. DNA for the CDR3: TGTGCCAGCAGCTTGGCTGAAGCTTTCTTT. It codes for CASSLAEAFF.

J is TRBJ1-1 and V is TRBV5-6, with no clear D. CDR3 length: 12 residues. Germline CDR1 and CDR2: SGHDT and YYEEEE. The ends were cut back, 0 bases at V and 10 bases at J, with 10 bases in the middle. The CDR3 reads CASSLEAGAAFF. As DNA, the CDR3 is TGTGCCAGCAGCTTGGAGGCAGGCGCAGCTTTCTTT.

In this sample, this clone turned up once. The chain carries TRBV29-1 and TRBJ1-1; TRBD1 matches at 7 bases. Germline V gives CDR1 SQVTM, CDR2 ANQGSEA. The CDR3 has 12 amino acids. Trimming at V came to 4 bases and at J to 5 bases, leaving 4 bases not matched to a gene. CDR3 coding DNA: TGCAGCGTTGGACAGGGAGGAACTGAAGCTTTCTTT. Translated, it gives CSVGQGGTEAFF.

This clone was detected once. CDR3 amino acids: CASSVGRRRYSGANVLTF. For the CDR3, the DNA is TGTGCCAGCAGCGTAGGACGACGACGGTACTCTGGGGCCAACGTCCTGACTTTC. The chain uses TRBV9 and TRBJ2-6; D is uncertain. This CDR3 is built from 18 residues. CDR1 is SGDLS and CDR2 is YYNGEE in the germline V gene. Trimming stripped 0 bases from V and 0 bases from J, with 13 bases between.

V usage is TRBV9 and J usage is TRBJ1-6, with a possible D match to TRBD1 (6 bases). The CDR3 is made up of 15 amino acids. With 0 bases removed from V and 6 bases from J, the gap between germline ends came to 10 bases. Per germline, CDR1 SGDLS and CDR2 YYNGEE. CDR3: CASSVGQGSNSPLHF. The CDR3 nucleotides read TGTGCCAGCAGCGTAGGTCAGGGGAGTAATTCACCCCTCCACTTT.

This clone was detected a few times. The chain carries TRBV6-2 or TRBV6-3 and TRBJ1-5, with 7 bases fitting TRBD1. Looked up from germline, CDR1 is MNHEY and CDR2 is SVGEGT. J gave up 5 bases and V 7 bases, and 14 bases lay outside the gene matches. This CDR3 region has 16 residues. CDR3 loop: CASTPTAYRGHQPQHF. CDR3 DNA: TGTGCCAGCACCCCCACGGCGTACAGGGGCCATCAGCCCCAGCATTTT.

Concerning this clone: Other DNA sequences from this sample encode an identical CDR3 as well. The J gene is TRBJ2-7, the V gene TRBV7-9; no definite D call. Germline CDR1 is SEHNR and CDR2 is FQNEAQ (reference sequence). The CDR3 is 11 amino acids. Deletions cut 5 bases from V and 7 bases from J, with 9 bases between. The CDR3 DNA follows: TGTGCCAGCAGCGTAGGCGGAGAGCAGTACTTC. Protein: CASSVGGEQYF.

CDR3 region: CASSLEGGHSGNTIYF. The CDR3 DNA reads TGTGCCAGCAGCTTAGAAGGCGGCCACTCTGGAAACACCATATATTTT. The genes are TRBV7-8 and TRBJ1-3; D gene unclear. The CDR3 has 16 residues. V dropped 1 base and J dropped 0 bases, with 10 bases sitting between them. CDR1 is SGHVS and CDR2 is FQNEAQ in the germline V gene.

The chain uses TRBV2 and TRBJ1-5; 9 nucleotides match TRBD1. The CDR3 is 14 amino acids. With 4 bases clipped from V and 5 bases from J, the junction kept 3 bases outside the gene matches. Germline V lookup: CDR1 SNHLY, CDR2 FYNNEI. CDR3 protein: CASSGQGGDQPQHF. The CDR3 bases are TGTGCCAGCAGTGGACAGGGGGGGGATCAGCCCCAGCATTTT. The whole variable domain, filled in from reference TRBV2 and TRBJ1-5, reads EPEVTQTPSHQVTQMGQEVILRCVPISNHLYFYWYRQILGQKVEFLVSFYNNEISEKSEIFDDQFSVERPDGSNFTLKIRSTKLEDSAMYFCASSGQGGDQPQHFGDGTRLSIL.

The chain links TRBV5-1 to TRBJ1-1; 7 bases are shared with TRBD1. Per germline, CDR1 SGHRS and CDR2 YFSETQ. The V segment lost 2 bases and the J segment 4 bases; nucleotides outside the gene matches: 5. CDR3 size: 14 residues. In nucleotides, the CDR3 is TGCGCCAGCAGCTTAACAGGGGAGGGCACTGAAGCTTTCTTT. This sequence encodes CASSLTGEGTEAFF.

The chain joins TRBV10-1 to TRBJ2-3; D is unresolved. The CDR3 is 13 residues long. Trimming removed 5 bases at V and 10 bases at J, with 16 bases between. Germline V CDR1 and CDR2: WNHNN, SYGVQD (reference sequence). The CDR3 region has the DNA TGCGCCAGCAGTTCGGAAGTCTCAGAATCGCAGTATTTT. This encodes CASSSEVSESQYF.

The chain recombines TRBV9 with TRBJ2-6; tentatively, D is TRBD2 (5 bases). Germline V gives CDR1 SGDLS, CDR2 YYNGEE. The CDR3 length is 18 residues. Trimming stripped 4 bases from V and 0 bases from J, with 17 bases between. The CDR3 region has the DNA TGTGCCAGCAGCCCTCATCCCAACGAGGGCTCTGGGGCCAACGTCCTGACTTTC. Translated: CASSPHPNEGSGANVLTF. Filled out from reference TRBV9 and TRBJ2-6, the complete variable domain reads DSGVTQTPKHLITATGQRVTLRCSPRSGDLSVYWYQQSLDQGLQFLIQYYNGEERAKGNILERFSAQQFPDLHSELNLSSLELGDSALYFCASSPHPNEGSGANVLTFGAGSRLTVL.

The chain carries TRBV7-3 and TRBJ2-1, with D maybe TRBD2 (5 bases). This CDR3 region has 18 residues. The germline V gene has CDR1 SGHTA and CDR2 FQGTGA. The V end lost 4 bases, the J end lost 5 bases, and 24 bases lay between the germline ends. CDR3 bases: TGTGCCAGCAGCTCCTTCCCGGTAGAGGTAGCGAGGGACAATGAGCAGTTCTTC. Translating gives CASSSFPVEVARDNEQFF.

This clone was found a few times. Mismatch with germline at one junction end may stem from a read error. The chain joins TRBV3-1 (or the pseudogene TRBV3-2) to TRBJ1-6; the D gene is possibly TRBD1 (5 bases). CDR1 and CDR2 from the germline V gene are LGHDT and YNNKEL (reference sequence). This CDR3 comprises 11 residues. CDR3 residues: CASSQKGTLLF. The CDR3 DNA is TGTGCCAGCAGCCAAAAAGGGACTCTCCTCTTT.